These 11 T cell receptor beta chains share one sample of origin, sequenced in a study of blood T cell repertoires in COVID-19. Only in-frame clones appear in the TCRdb table, and some are missing; sequencing was by immunoSEQ multiplex PCR. Of approximately 66,000 clones in the sample, about 90% were seen once. Sequenced: peripheral blood. These receptors all stem from a human donor with active COVID-19. The donor label of this sample is uncertain.

The gene calls are TRBV7-2 and TRBJ2-5; D perhaps matches TRBD2 (5 bases). This CDR3 contains 15 residues. Germline values: CDR1 SGHTA, CDR2 FQGNSA. The ends were cut back, 5 bases at V and 0 bases at J, with 13 bases in the middle. DNA for the CDR3: TGTGCCAGCAGCGTAGGGAGTACAAACCAAGAGACCCAGTACTTC. It codes for CASSVGSTNQETQYF.

This chain connects TRBV30 to TRBJ1-1; TRBD1 matches at 7 bases. V gave up 0 bases and J gave up 7 bases; unmatched junction bases: 11. Per the germline V gene, CDR1 is GTSNPN and CDR2 is SVGIG (reference sequence). The CDR3 sequence is 15 residues long. CDR3 sequence (DNA): TGTGCCTGGAGTGTACCTAGGAGGGGGCAGAGTGAAGCTTTCTTT. Amino acid sequence: CAWSVPRRGQSEAFF. The full variable domain, completed using reference TRBV30 and TRBJ1-1, is SQTIHQWPATLVQPVGSPLSLECTVEGTSNPNLYWYRQAAGRGLQLLFYSVGIGQISSEVPQNLSASRPQDRQFILSSKKLLLSDSGFYLCAWSVPRRGQSEAFFGQGTRLTVV.

The V call is TRBV24-1, the J call TRBJ2-3, with D possibly TRBD1 on 5 matching bases. V was shortened by 1 base and J by 0 bases, with 13 bases between the two germline ends. CDR3 length equals 17 residues. The V gene's germline CDR1 is KGHDR and CDR2 SFDVKD. The DNA for the CDR3 is TGTGCCACCAGTGATTTTGGGGTCCGACAGAGCACAGATACGCAGTATTTT. It yields the protein CATSDFGVRQSTDTQYF.

The chain joins TRBV24-1 to TRBJ2-5; tentatively, D is TRBD1 (6 bases). Germline V lookup: CDR1 KGHDR, CDR2 SFDVKD. Trimming took 4 bases from V and 0 from J, leaving 11 bases between them. This CDR3 region has 15 residues. The CDR3 protein is CATSDPDRYQETQYF. CDR3 DNA: TGTGCCACCAGTGACCCTGACAGGTACCAAGAGACCCAGTACTTC.

The chain is built from TRBV7-2 and TRBJ2-5; D gene uncertain. CDR1 and CDR2 from the germline V gene are SGHTA and FQGNSA. The CDR3 is 11 amino acids. Trimming left V 4 bases short and J 5 bases short, with 5 bases between. CDR3 amino acids: CASSSRETQYF. CDR3 in DNA: TGTGCCAGCAGCTCCCGGGAGACCCAGTACTTC.

The gene calls are TRBV7-9 and TRBJ2-1, with TRBD2 as a possible D gene (6 bases). CDR3 size: 16 residues. Germline values: CDR1 SEHNR, CDR2 FQNEAQ (reference sequence). Deletions cut 1 base from V and 1 base from J, with 11 bases between. CDR3 DNA: TGTGCCAGCAGCTTAGTCACGGGAGTGTCCTACAATGAGCAGTTCTTC. Translation: CASSLVTGVSYNEQFF.

The chain is built from TRBV15 and TRBJ2-7; 7 bases fit TRBD1. V lost 2 bases, J lost 7 bases, and 8 bases stayed unmatched. Germline V lookup: CDR1 LNHNV, CDR2 YYDKDF (reference sequence). The CDR3 runs 14 residues. The CDR3 protein is CATSRYRDSREQYF. CDR3 nucleotide sequence: TGTGCCACCAGCAGATACCGGGACAGTAGGGAGCAGTACTTC.

The chain links TRBV7-2 to TRBJ2-2, with 8 bases aligning to TRBD1. Germline CDR1 reads SGHTA; CDR2 reads FQGNSA. V shed 8 bases, J shed 5 bases, and the junction held 7 bases outside the gene matches. The length of the CDR3 is 14 residues. The CDR3 DNA is TGTGCCAGCGGACAGGGTAGTTGGACCGGGGAGCTGTTTTTT. It yields the protein CASGQGSWTGELFF.

A note on this clone: Relative to the germline gene, one junction end is altered; a read error may explain this. The chain couples TRBV13 to TRBJ1-6, with a weak D call TRBD1 (6 bases). Germline CDR1 reads PRHDT; CDR2 reads FYEKMQ (reference sequence). The CDR3 loop spans 15 amino acids. CDR3 region: CASSLGQGYDSPLHF. The CDR3 bases are TGTGCCAGCAGCTTAGGACAGGGCTATGATTCACCCCTCCACTTT.

J is TRBJ2-7 and V is TRBV18; 9 positions match TRBD1. There are 13 residues in the CDR3. V was pared by 3 bases and J by 9 bases, with 6 bases of the junction left unmatched. Looked up from germline, CDR1 is KGHSH and CDR2 is LQKENI. As DNA, the CDR3 is TGTGCCAGCTCACCCGATACAGGGGGCGTGCAGTACTTC. Translating gives CASSPDTGGVQYF.

The chain recombines TRBV3-1 (or the pseudogene TRBV3-2) with TRBJ2-3; TRBD1 might be the D (5 bases). The V gene lost 10 bases and the J gene lost 1 base, with 12 bases spanning the gap. The CDR3 spans 13 residues. Per germline, CDR1 LGHDT and CDR2 YNNKEL (reference sequence). The CDR3 sequence: CATSTVRTDTQYF. Written as DNA, the CDR3 is TGTGCCACCTCGACAGTTCGCACAGATACGCAGTATTTT.